These 6 T cell receptor beta chains were sequenced from one sample in a study of T-cell memory formation after mild COVID-19. TCRdb reprocessed the 5' RACE reads with MiXCR, giving one entry per CDR3 protein. The data contain some 490,000 distinct CDR3 sequences, 15% to 20% of them singletons. Sequenced sample: PBMCs or a T cell subset sorted from them (not recorded which). Receptors were obtained from an adult woman who had mild COVID-19 (a few samples of this study predate the infection). Cell type and time point are not known.

The chain recombines TRBV2 with TRBJ2-1, with 12 bases aligning to TRBD2. The CDR3 contains 14 residues. With 2 bases clipped from V and 8 bases from J, the junction kept 1 base outside the gene matches. CDR1 and CDR2 from the germline V gene are SNHLY and FYNNEI. CDR3 sequence: CASSETSGGYEQFF. The CDR3 region has the DNA TGTGCCAGCAGTGAAACTAGCGGGGGGTATGAGCAGTTCTTC.

This clonotype has a handful of counts. The J gene is TRBJ2-1, the V gene TRBV29-1; 7 bases are shared with TRBD2. J was trimmed by 4 bases and V by 6 bases; bases with no gene match: 9. Germline V lookup: CDR1 SQVTM, CDR2 ANQGSEA. The CDR3 sequence is 14 residues long. The CDR3: CSVGGTSSYNEQFF. DNA of the CDR3: TGCAGCGTCGGGGGGACCTCAAGTTACAATGAGCAGTTCTTC.

CDR3 residues: CSVLDRPGNEQFF. The CDR3 region has the DNA TGCAGCGTCCTGGACAGGCCTGGCAATGAGCAGTTCTTC. The chain carries TRBV29-1 and TRBJ2-1, with 7 bases aligning to TRBD1. The V gene's germline CDR1 is SQVTM and CDR2 ANQGSEA. With 6 bases clipped from V and 6 bases from J, the junction kept 8 bases outside the gene matches. This CDR3 is 13 amino acids long.

The CDR3 spells CASSLKEQRELFF. The CDR3, as DNA: TGTGCCAGCAGCCTGAAAGAACAGCGGGAGCTGTTTTTT. The chain recombines TRBV6-1 with TRBJ2-2; D uncertain. Trimming pared 6 bases from V and 9 bases from J, leaving 14 bases between. This CDR3 is built from 13 residues. Germline lookup yields CDR1 MNHNS and CDR2 SASEGT.

This clonotype was counted a few times. The chain is built from TRBV7-2 and TRBJ2-1, with a weak D call TRBD1 (6 bases). CDR1 is SGHTA, CDR2 FQGNSA, per germline. Trimming took 5 bases from V and 0 from J, leaving 11 bases between them. This CDR3 is built from 15 residues. The CDR3 loop is CASSITGSSYNEQFF. The CDR3 DNA sequence: TGTGCCAGCAGCATAACAGGGAGCTCCTACAATGAGCAGTTCTTC.

This clonotype was seen only a few times. The chain links TRBV19 to TRBJ2-5, with 8 positions matching TRBD2. After removal of 0 bases from V and 2 bases from J, the junction contained 2 bases not matched to a gene. Germline assignment: CDR1 LNHDA and CDR2 SQIVND (reference sequence). The length of the CDR3 is 15 residues. DNA for the CDR3: TGTGCCAGTAGTATAGACGCGGGAGGACAAGAGACCCAGTACTTC. Protein product: CASSIDAGGQETQYF.